This TCR beta chain was sequenced during a study of control samples from healthy donors and cancer patients. Germline CDR1 and CDR2: SGHNT and YENEEA. The CDR3 is 15 residues long. The germline V and J ends were trimmed by 4 bases and 6 bases, with 15 bases remaining between them. Only in-frame clones appear in the TCRdb table, and some are missing; sequencing was by immunoSEQ multiplex PCR. The data contain around 68,000 clones, approximately 83% of them singletons. This receptor was identified in a man in his 60s in good health. The V gene is TRBV11-3, the J gene TRBJ2-2, with a possible D match to TRBD2 (6 bases). Sequenced input: blood. DNA of the CDR3: TGTGCCAGCAGCTCTCGACTAGGTGCGGCCGGGGAGCTGTTTTTT. This codes for CASSSRLGAAGELFF.